What follows describes a single T cell receptor (beta chain). Its matching antigen is unknown. Graft tissue processing released intraepithelial and lamina propria lymphocytes. The record originates from a study of graft-versus-host responses after intestinal transplantation. Study overall: Isolated intestinal, liver-intestinal, or multivisceral transplants were what recipients had. After anti-thymocyte globulin induction, recipients took tacrolimus and steroids for 2 to 3 years.

Overall study findings and caveats: Subjects displaying graft-donor T cell macrochimerism possessed elevated graft-versus-host to host-versus-graft clonal ratios inside allografts.

The assay was immunoSEQ multiplex PCR, and TCRdb's table has in-frame clones only and misses some. Here the sample spans about 16,000 clones, 80% being singletons. The germline V and J ends were trimmed by 1 base and 7 bases, with 14 bases remaining between them. Germline V gene sequence: CDR1 SGHTS, CDR2 YDEGEE. This CDR3 is 14 amino acids long. The material was ileum tissue, obtained just over 100 days after intestinal transplant. This clonotype originated in a human patient who received an intestinal transplant, so some T cells may come from the graft donor. The chain carries TRBV5-8 and TRBJ1-1, with D hard to call. CDR3 in DNA: TGTGCCAGCAGCTTGAGTCAGGAAAGGGATGAAGCTTTCTTT. Protein sequence: CASSLSQERDEAFF.